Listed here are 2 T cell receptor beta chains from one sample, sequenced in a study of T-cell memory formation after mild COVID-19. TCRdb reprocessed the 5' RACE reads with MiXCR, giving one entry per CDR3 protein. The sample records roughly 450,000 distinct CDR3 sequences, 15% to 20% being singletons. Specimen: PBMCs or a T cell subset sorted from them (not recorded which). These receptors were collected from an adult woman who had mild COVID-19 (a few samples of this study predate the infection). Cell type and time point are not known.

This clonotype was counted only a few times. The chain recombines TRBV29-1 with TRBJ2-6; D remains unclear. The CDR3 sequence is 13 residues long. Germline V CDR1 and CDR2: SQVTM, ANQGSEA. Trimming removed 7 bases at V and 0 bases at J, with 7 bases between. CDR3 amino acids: CSASGSGANVLTF. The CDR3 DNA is TGCAGCGCCTCAGGCTCTGGGGCCAACGTCCTGACTTTC.

The CDR3 DNA is TGCGCCAGCAGCCACATACTCGAGTTTAGAGACACTGAAGCTTTCTTT. Translating gives CASSHILEFRDTEAFF. The chain employs TRBV4-3 and TRBJ1-1, with D hard to call. In germline, CDR1 is LGHNA, CDR2 YSLEER. V was cut by 3 bases and J by 3 bases, with 17 bases left in between. The CDR3 is 16 residues long.